This T cell receptor (beta chain) derives from a study of technical replicates of blood from a handful of donors. The table came from immunoSEQ multiplex PCR; TCRdb's copy has only in-frame clones and leaves some out. The sample consists of about 63,000 clones, around nine tenths of them appearing once. This clone was detected a few times. V dropped 4 bases and J dropped 6 bases, with 9 bases sitting between them. The CDR3 contains 11 residues. From germline, CDR1 is DFQATT and CDR2 SNEGSKA (reference sequence). The V and J genes are TRBV20-1 and TRBJ1-1, with D perhaps matching TRBD1 (6 bases). The receptor's source is a human donor in good health. Some clones in this sample may be carry-over from other donors' samples. Sequenced: PBMCs. In nucleotides, the CDR3 is TGCAGTGCTACAGACAGGCCTGAAGCTTTCTTT. Residues: CSATDRPEAFF.